Below are 31 T cell receptor beta chains sequenced from a single sample in a study of cytomegalovirus exposure and HLA in healthy donors. Primers included in the PCR were 60 Vbeta and 13 Jbeta primers. The method was immunoSEQ multiplex PCR; TCRdb's version includes in-frame clones alone and lacks a portion of them. The sample comprises about 260,000 clones, around 65% of which are singletons, and 2% to 2.5% rests with the top ten. Sequenced input: PBMCs. Every receptor here comes from a female donor in good health and CMV-seronegative.

The rearrangement joins TRBV2 to TRBJ1-1; TRBD1 matches 7 bases. Trimming at V came to 2 bases and at J to 7 bases, leaving 7 bases not matched to a gene. The V gene's germline CDR1 is SNHLY and CDR2 FYNNEI. The CDR3 has 14 residues. CDR3 protein: CASSEQTGTLEAFF. The CDR3 DNA follows: TGTGCCAGCAGTGAACAGACAGGGACTCTTGAAGCTTTCTTT.

The DNA for the CDR3 is TGTGCCAGCAGTCGGCTAGCGGGAGATGGGGAGCAGTACTTC. Amino acids: CASSRLAGDGEQYF. The J gene is TRBJ2-7, the V gene TRBV25-1, with 10 bases identical to TRBD2. The V gene's germline CDR1 is MGHDK and CDR2 SYGVNS. This CDR3 contains 14 residues. Trimming removed 5 bases from V and 7 bases from J; junction bases left unmatched: 8.

This clone occurred once. The gene calls are TRBV11-2 and TRBJ2-7, with D possibly being TRBD1 (6 bases). The CDR3 is 16 amino acids. CDR1 and CDR2 from the germline V gene are SGHAT and FQNNGV. The ends were cut back, 3 bases at V and 0 bases at J, with 15 bases in the middle. The CDR3 region has the DNA TGTGCCAGCAGCTTGAACTCAGGGGTCCTCTCCTACGAGCAGTACTTC. Translating it yields CASSLNSGVLSYEQYF.

This chain joins TRBV5-1 and TRBJ2-7; possibly TRBD2 for D (6 bases). Trimming removed 4 bases from V and 3 bases from J, with 11 bases in between. The CDR3 runs to 13 residues. Looked up from germline, CDR1 is SGHRS and CDR2 is YFSETQ. CDR3 residues: CASSGPEGYEQYF. As DNA, the CDR3 is TGCGCCAGCAGCGGACCGGAGGGCTACGAGCAGTACTTC.

The chain uses TRBV28 and TRBJ2-1; perhaps TRBD1 as D (5 bases). V gave up 6 bases and J gave up 11 bases, with 11 bases separating them. The length of the CDR3 is 11 residues. Germline V gives CDR1 MDHEN, CDR2 SYDVKM. The CDR3: CASSLRQKQFF. CDR3 DNA sequence: TGTGCCAGCAGCCTTCGACAGAAGCAGTTCTTC.

This clone was seen only a few times. The chain combines TRBV7-2 with TRBJ1-2; 8 bases match TRBD1. CDR3 size: 14 residues. V trimming: 3 bases; J trimming: 8 bases; junction bases outside the gene matches: 8. Germline V CDR1 and CDR2: SGHTA, FQGNSA. The CDR3 protein is CASSFGTGLYGYTF. Here the CDR3 DNA reads TGTGCCAGCAGCTTCGGGACAGGTCTCTACGGCTACACCTTC.

This chain links TRBV28 with TRBJ1-1, with 7 nucleotides matching TRBD1. V lost 6 bases and J lost 7; bases outside the gene matches: 11. The V gene's germline CDR1 is MDHEN and CDR2 SYDVKM. CDR3 size: 14 residues. As DNA, the CDR3 is TGTGCCAGCAGCTCGGGAGACCGGACAGGTGAAGCTTTCTTT. Translated: CASSSGDRTGEAFF.

The chain uses TRBV5-1 and TRBJ1-4; no clear D gene. Germline CDR1 is SGHRS and CDR2 is YFSETQ. The CDR3 loop spans 16 amino acids. V lost 6 bases, J lost 8 bases, and 23 bases lay in between. CDR3 residues: CASKVGPVAEYEKLFF. The CDR3 DNA sequence: TGCGCCAGCAAAGTGGGCCCGGTCGCAGAATACGAAAAACTGTTTTTT.

Only a few counts were recorded for this clone. The chain recombines TRBV2 with TRBJ2-2; D possibly corresponds to TRBD2 (5 bases). The V and J ends lost 7 bases and 7 bases respectively, with 13 bases between them. Germline values: CDR1 SNHLY, CDR2 FYNNEI. The CDR3 has 13 residues. The CDR3 DNA reads as TGTGCCAGCAAGGGAGAGGGTGTCGGGGAGCTGTTTTTT. It yields the protein CASKGEGVGELFF.

The V gene is TRBV11-1, the J gene TRBJ2-5; the D gene is possibly TRBD1 (6 bases). Trimming took 5 bases from V and 3 from J, leaving 13 bases between them. Germline CDR1 reads SGHAT; CDR2 reads FQDESV (reference sequence). The CDR3 contains 14 residues. This CDR3 reads CASSLGQNEETQYF. The DNA for the CDR3 is TGTGCCAGCAGCCTAGGACAGAACGAAGAGACCCAGTACTTC.

This chain joins TRBV5-1 and TRBJ2-3; the D gene is possibly TRBD2 (5 bases). The V gene lost 1 base and the J gene lost 3 bases, with 15 bases spanning the gap. Germline V lookup: CDR1 SGHRS, CDR2 YFSETQ. The CDR3 has 16 residues. The DNA for the CDR3 is TGCGCCAGCAGCTTGTACGGGCGGACTCTGACAGATACGCAGTATTTT. This gives the protein CASSLYGRTLTDTQYF.

With respect to this clone: At the DNA level, this CDR3 is encoded by other sequences in the same sample as well. The CDR3 here is CASSPTSGSSYNEQFF. As DNA, the CDR3 is TGTGCCAGCTCGCCTACTAGCGGGAGCTCCTACAATGAGCAGTTCTTC. V is TRBV18 and J is TRBJ2-1; 11 bases are a match to TRBD2. V lost 6 bases, J lost 0 bases, and 4 bases stayed unmatched. Germline loops: CDR1 KGHSH, CDR2 LQKENI. This CDR3 has 16 amino acids. The full variable domain, its missing parts supplied by reference TRBV18 and TRBJ2-1, is NAGVMQNPRHLVRRRGQEARLRCSPMKGHSHVYWYRQLPEEGLKFMVYLQKENIIDESGMPKERFSAEFPKEGPSILRIQQVVRGDSAAYFCASSPTSGSSYNEQFFGPGTRLTVL.

The chain carries TRBV4-1 and TRBJ1-2; TRBD1 aligns across 9 bases. The germline gives CDR1 MGHRA, CDR2 YSYEKL. The V gene end was trimmed by 0 bases and the J gene end by 1 base; junction bases not matched to a gene: 3. The CDR3 totals 16 residues. In DNA form, the CDR3 reads TGCGCCAGCAGCCAAGAGGGACAGGGCCTTAACTATGGCTACACCTTC. It encodes CASSQEGQGLNYGYTF.

This clone appeared a single time. This chain connects TRBV5-4 to TRBJ2-7; 7 bases line up with TRBD2. CDR3 length: 16 residues. J was trimmed by 1 base and V by 4 bases; bases with no gene match: 11. From germline, CDR1 is SGHNT and CDR2 YYREEE (reference sequence). The CDR3 spells CASSPIPSGTSYEQYF. The CDR3 coding sequence is TGTGCCAGCAGCCCTATTCCTAGCGGAACTTCCTACGAGCAGTACTTC.

The CDR3 DNA reads TGTGCCAGCAGCGGACAGGCGGACTATAACGAGCAGTACTTC. Protein: CASSGQADYNEQYF. The chain couples TRBV27 to TRBJ2-5; a weak D match, TRBD1 (7 bases). The J call could be wrong; TRBJ2-7 is a better fit for the DNA end. The CDR3 is made up of 14 amino acids. Germline V gene data show CDR1 as MNHEY and CDR2 as SMNVEV (reference sequence).

This clone occurred a few times. The genes are TRBV6-1 and TRBJ1-1, with D possibly being TRBD1 (6 bases). This CDR3 is built from 18 residues. The germline gives CDR1 MNHNS, CDR2 SASEGT. V gave up 1 base and J gave up 0 bases, with 18 bases separating them. The CDR3 coding sequence is TGTGCCAGCAGTGAAGAAGGGGGATTGGTGTACATGAACACTGAAGCTTTCTTT. Residues: CASSEEGGLVYMNTEAFF.

The chain couples TRBV5-6 to TRBJ2-3, with D unresolved. The CDR3 loop spans 15 amino acids. Germline CDR1 is SGHDT and CDR2 is YYEEEE. Trimming took off 1 base at V and 3 bases at J, with 12 bases between the two ends. CDR3 region: CASSLRLVRTDTQYF. The CDR3, as DNA: TGTGCCAGCAGCTTGAGGCTAGTAAGGACAGATACGCAGTATTTT.

The rearrangement uses TRBV28 and TRBJ2-7, with 7 bases matching TRBD1. The CDR3 runs to 13 residues. Germline V gene data show CDR1 as MDHEN and CDR2 as SYDVKM. With V trimmed by 5 bases and J by 2 bases, 3 bases remained unmatched. CDR3 DNA sequence: TGTGCCAGCAGTACGGGACAGCCCTACGAGCAGTACTTC. Its protein is CASSTGQPYEQYF.

This sequence joins TRBV6-1 and TRBJ1-2, with D possibly matching TRBD1 (6 bases). The germline V gene has CDR1 MNHNS and CDR2 SASEGT. V was trimmed by 1 base and J by 4 bases, leaving 10 bases between them. This CDR3 has 14 residues. Written as DNA, the CDR3 is TGTGCCAGCAGTGAAGTGGACAGAGTCTATGGCTACACCTTC. This codes for CASSEVDRVYGYTF.

This clone was found a few times. The chain carries TRBV2 and TRBJ2-1, with 7 bases that match TRBD2. J gave up 7 bases and V 6 bases, and 3 bases lay outside the gene matches. Germline V gene lookup returns CDR1 SNHLY and CDR2 FYNNEI. The CDR3 extends over 12 amino acids. The DNA for the CDR3 is TGTGCCAGCAGGCCGGGGGGAAATGAGCAGTTCTTC. It specifies CASRPGGNEQFF.

The rearrangement links TRBV29-1 to TRBJ1-1, with D maybe TRBD1 (5 bases). Germline V gene sequence: CDR1 SQVTM, CDR2 ANQGSEA. The CDR3 runs to 13 residues. V dropped 3 bases and J dropped 1 base, with 9 bases sitting between them. The CDR3 nucleotides are TGCAGCGTTGACGGAACAGGGAACACTGAAGCTTTCTTT. It encodes CSVDGTGNTEAFF.

The V and J genes are TRBV5-1 and TRBJ2-7; 9 positions match TRBD1. The CDR3 has 14 residues. Germline CDR1 and CDR2: SGHRS and YFSETQ. The V segment lost 3 bases and the J segment 5 bases; nucleotides outside the gene matches: 6. The CDR3 protein is CASSSNRGPNEQYF. CDR3 DNA sequence: TGCGCCAGCAGCTCAAACAGGGGGCCCAACGAGCAGTACTTC.

V gene TRBV11-3 combines with J gene TRBJ1-1; 10 bases map to TRBD1. J gave up 11 bases and V 5 bases, and 5 bases lay outside the gene matches. The CDR3 consists of 12 residues. Germline loops: CDR1 SGHNT, CDR2 YENEEA. The CDR3 nucleotides read TGTGCCAGCAGCACCCCGGGACAGGGGGCTTTCTTT. Its translation: CASSTPGQGAFF. The variable domain in full, completed from reference TRBV11-3 and TRBJ1-1, reads EAGVVQSPRYKIIEKKQPVAFWCNPISGHNTLYWYLQNLGQGPELLIRYENEEAVDDSQLPKDRFSAERLKGVDSTLKIQPAELGDSAVYLCASSTPGQGAFFGQGTRLTVV.

The chain couples TRBV5-4 to TRBJ2-7; possibly TRBD2 for D (6 bases). With 4 bases removed from V and 3 bases from J, the gap between germline ends came to 11 bases. Germline CDR1 reads SGHNT; CDR2 reads YYREEE (reference sequence). The CDR3 covers 13 residues. The CDR3 DNA reads TGTGCCAGCAGCCCGGGGGAACACTACGAGCAGTACTTC. It translates to CASSPGEHYEQYF.

The CDR3 sequence: CASSGTRDSYNEQFF. In DNA form, the CDR3 reads TGTGCCAGCAGCGGTACGCGGGACTCCTACAATGAGCAGTTCTTC. The chain couples TRBV9 to TRBJ2-1, with D perhaps matching TRBD2 (6 bases). Germline V gene data show CDR1 as SGDLS and CDR2 as YYNGEE. This CDR3 is 15 amino acids long. V dropped 3 bases and J dropped 0 bases, with 10 bases sitting between them.

This clone was counted a few times. Other DNA sequences of this sample code for an identical CDR3. The chain uses TRBV7-8 and TRBJ2-3, with D unresolved. Germline V lookup: CDR1 SGHVS, CDR2 FQNEAQ. The CDR3 runs to 14 residues. V was cut by 1 base and J by 6 bases, with 11 bases left in between. CDR3 sequence: CASSLGLAADTQYF. The CDR3 bases are TGTGCCAGCAGCTTAGGTTTGGCGGCCGATACGCAGTATTTT.

This chain connects TRBV4-2 to TRBJ2-1, with TRBD1 matching 11 bases. J lost 8 bases, V lost 1 base, and 4 bases had no gene match. The CDR3 is 15 amino acids. Germline V gives CDR1 LGHNA, CDR2 YNFKEQ. The CDR3 nucleotides are TGTGCCAGCAGCCAAGGGACAGGGGGCTTGGATGAGCAGTTCTTC. Its translation is CASSQGTGGLDEQFF.

Concerning this clone: This sample includes further DNA sequences coding for the same CDR3. This sequence joins TRBV4-1 and TRBJ2-1; 10 bases agree with TRBD2. CDR1 and CDR2 from the germline V gene are MGHRA and YSYEKL. The CDR3 has 15 residues. V gave up 1 base and J gave up 9 bases; unmatched junction bases: 6. CDR3 sequence: CASSQGAGGPVEQFF. For the CDR3, the DNA is TGCGCCAGCAGCCAAGGAGCGGGAGGGCCTGTTGAGCAGTTCTTC.

The chain links TRBV7-9 to TRBJ1-3; D uncertain. The CDR3 contains 14 residues. V lost 1 base, J lost 2 bases, and 6 bases lay in between. Germline assignment: CDR1 SEHNR and CDR2 FQNEAQ (reference sequence). CDR3 in amino acids: CASSLDGAGNTIYF. CDR3 DNA: TGTGCCAGCAGCTTAGACGGAGCTGGAAACACCATATATTTT.

Only a few counts were recorded for this clone. This chain joins TRBV6-5 and TRBJ1-1; D is unclear. Germline-derived CDR1 and CDR2 are MNHEY and SVGAGI. This CDR3 comprises 14 residues. The ends were cut back, 0 bases at V and 1 base at J, with 6 bases in the middle. CDR3 sequence: CASSYSSRNTEAFF. The CDR3 nucleotides are TGTGCCAGCAGTTACTCTTCCAGGAACACTGAAGCTTTCTTT.

V is TRBV30 and J is TRBJ1-5, with unresolved D. The CDR3 has 11 residues. Trimming shortened V by 1 base and J by 9 bases, and 7 bases separated the two germline ends. In germline, CDR1 is GTSNPN, CDR2 SVGIG (reference sequence). CDR3 in amino acids: CAWSGSGPQHF. In DNA form, the CDR3 reads TGTGCCTGGAGTGGGTCGGGGCCCCAGCATTTT.